This T cell receptor (beta chain) originates from a study of OX40 agonist ivuxolimab in advanced cancers. Germline assignment: CDR1 MNHNY and CDR2 SVGAGI (reference sequence). With V trimmed by 0 bases and J by 4 bases, 8 bases remained unmatched. There are 16 residues in the CDR3. Sequenced by immunoSEQ multiplex PCR; TCRdb stores in-frame clones only, minus some. This repertoire shows 20,000 to 25,000 clones, 80% to 90% found once; its top ten account for 25% to 30%. The specimen comprised CD4+ or CD8+ T cells sorted from blood, sampled in a trial of the OX40 agonist ivuxolimab. This TCR derives from an adult with an advanced solid tumor such as melanoma, head and neck, liver or kidney cancer. V and J are TRBV6-6 and TRBJ2-5, with 7 bases matching TRBD1. CDR3 sequence: CASSYSRRYRGETQYF. DNA of the CDR3: TGTGCCAGCAGTTACTCAAGGAGATACAGGGGAGAGACCCAGTACTTC.